This T cell receptor (beta chain) was identified in a study of T-cell reconstitution after alpha-beta-depleted transplantation in children. This CDR3 has 11 residues. Trimming pared 10 bases from V and 5 bases from J, leaving 10 bases between. Germline-derived CDR1 and CDR2 are ENHRY and SYGVKD. Unique molecular identifiers were incorporated during preparation of the TCRbeta library. TCRdb passed the PCR reads through MiXCR, listing each CDR3 protein once. The table shows 490,000 or so distinct CDR3 sequences, with around an eighth occurring only once. This clonotype was counted at least ten times. The J gene is TRBJ2-3, the V gene TRBV10-3; D gene unclear. The sequences come from PBMCs from the stem cell graft donor, collected from the stem cell graft. The TCR originated in a human donor who donated a stem cell graft to a child with combined immunodeficiency. For the CDR3, the DNA is TGTGCCACCACTTGGGGAGATACGCAGTATTTT. It yields the protein CATTWGDTQYF.